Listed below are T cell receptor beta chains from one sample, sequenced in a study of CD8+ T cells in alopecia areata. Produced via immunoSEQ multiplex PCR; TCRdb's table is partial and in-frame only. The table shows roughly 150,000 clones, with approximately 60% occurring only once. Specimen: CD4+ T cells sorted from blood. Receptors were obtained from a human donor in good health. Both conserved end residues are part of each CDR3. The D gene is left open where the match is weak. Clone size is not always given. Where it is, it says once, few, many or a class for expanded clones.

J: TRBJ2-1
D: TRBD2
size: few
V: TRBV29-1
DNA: TGCAGCGCGGGACTAGCCAATGAGCAGTTCTTC
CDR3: CSAGLANEQFF

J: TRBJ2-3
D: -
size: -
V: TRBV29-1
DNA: TGCAGCGCCCGGGTGGGCAAGGATACGCAGTATTTT
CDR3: CSARVGKDTQYF

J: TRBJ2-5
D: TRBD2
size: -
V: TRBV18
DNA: TGTGCCAGCCCGGACTTCTCTAGCGGGAGAAAAGAGACCCAGTACTTC
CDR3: CASPDFSSGRKETQYF

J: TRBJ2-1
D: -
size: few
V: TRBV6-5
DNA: TGTGCCAGCGGTAGGCGGGACGTCTCCTACAATGAGCAGTTCTTC
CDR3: CASGRRDVSYNEQFF

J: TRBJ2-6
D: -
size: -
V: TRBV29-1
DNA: TGCAGCGTCACGACGACCGGGGCCAACGTCCTGACTTTC
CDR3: CSVTTTGANVLTF

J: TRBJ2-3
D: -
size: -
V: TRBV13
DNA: TGTGCCAGCAGCCCCCCGGGACAAAATACGCAGTATTTT
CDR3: CASSPPGQNTQYF

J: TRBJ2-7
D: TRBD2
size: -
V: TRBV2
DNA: TGTGCCAGCAGTAGGACTAGCGGAGTATACGAGCAGTACTTC
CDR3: CASSRTSGVYEQYF

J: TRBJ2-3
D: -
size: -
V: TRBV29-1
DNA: TGCAGCTATCGACAGCCGGGGGTTCCAGATACGCAGTATTTT
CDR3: CSYRQPGVPDTQYF

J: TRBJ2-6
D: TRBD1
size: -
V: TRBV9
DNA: TGTGCCAGCACACAGGGGGCGTTAGGGGCCAACGTCCTGACTTTC
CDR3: CASTQGALGANVLTF

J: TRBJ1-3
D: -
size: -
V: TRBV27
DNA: TGTGCCAGCAGTTTTATCTTTGGTGGCACCATATATTTT
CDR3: CASSFIFGGTIYF

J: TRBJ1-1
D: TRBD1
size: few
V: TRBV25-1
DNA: TGTGCCAGCACAGGACAGGGCGGAACTGAAGCTTTCTTT
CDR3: CASTGQGGTEAFF

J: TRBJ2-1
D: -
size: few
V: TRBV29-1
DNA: TGCAGCGCTGGAGGTTCCATGTCTGCTGAGCAGTTCTTC
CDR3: CSAGGSMSAEQFF

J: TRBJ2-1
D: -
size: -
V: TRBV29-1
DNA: TGCAGCCTCCTGAACAAAGGGGAGACAGGTCTCTTCTCCTACAATGAGCAGTTCTTC
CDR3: CSLLNKGETGLFSYNEQFF

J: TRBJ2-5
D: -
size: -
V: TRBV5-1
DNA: TGCGCCGTCCTGAGGAGCGAGGAGACCCAGTACTTC
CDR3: CAVLRSEETQYF

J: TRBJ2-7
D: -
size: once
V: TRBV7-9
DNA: TGTGCCAGCAGCTCCCATGGTATATACGAGCAGTACTTC
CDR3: CASSSHGIYEQYF

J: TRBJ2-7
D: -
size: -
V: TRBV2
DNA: TGTGCCAGCAGACCGGGCTTACCATACGAGCAGTACTTC
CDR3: CASRPGLPYEQYF